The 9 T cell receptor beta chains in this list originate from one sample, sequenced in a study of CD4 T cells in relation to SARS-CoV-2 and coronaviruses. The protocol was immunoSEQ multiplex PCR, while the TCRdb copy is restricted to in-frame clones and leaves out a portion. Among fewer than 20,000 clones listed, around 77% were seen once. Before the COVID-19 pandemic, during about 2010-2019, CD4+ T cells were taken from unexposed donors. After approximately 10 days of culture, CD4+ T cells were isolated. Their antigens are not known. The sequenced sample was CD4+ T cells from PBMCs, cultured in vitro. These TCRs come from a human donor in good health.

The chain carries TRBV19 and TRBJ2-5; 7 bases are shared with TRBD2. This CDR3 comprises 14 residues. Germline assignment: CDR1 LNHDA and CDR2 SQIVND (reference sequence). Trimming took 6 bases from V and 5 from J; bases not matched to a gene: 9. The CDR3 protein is CASRSPGEGETQYF. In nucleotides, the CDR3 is TGTGCCAGTAGATCACCGGGGGAGGGGGAGACCCAGTACTTC.

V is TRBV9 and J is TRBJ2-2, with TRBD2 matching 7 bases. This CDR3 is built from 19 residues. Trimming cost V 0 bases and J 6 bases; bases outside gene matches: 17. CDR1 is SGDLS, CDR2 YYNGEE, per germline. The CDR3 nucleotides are TGTGCCAGCAGCGTAGAGATCCTAGCGGAGAATCGGAGGGCCGGGGAGCTGTTTTTT. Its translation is CASSVEILAENRRAGELFF.

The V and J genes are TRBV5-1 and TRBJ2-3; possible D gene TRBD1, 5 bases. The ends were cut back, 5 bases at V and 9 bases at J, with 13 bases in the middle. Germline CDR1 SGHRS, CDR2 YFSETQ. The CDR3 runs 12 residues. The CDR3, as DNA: TGCGCCAGCAGACAAGAAGGGGAAACGCAGTATTTT. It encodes CASRQEGETQYF.

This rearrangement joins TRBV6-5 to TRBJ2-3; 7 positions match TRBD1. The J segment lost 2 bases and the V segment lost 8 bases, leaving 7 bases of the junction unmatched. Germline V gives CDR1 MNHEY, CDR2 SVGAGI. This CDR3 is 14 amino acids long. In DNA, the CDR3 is TGTGCCAGCTCCACCGGGACAGACACAGATACGCAGTATTTT. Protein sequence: CASSTGTDTDTQYF.

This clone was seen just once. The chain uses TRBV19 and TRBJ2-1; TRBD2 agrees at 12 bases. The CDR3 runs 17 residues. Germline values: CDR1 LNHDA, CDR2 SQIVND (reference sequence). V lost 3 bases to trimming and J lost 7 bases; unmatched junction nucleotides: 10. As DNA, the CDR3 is TGTGCCAGTAGTATTTTCGCGACTAGCGGGAGATTGAATGAGCAGTTCTTC. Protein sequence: CASSIFATSGRLNEQFF.

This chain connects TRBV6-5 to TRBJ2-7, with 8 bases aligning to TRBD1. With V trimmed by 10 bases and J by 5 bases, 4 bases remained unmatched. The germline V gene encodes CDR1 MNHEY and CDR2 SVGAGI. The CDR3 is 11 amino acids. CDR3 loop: CAIRTGNEQYF. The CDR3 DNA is TGTGCCATCAGGACAGGGAACGAGCAGTACTTC.

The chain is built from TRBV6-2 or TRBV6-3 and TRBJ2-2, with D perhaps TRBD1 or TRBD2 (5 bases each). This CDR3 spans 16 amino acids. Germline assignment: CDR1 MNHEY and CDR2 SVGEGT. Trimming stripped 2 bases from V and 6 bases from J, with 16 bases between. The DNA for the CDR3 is TGTGCCAGCAGTTACGCCCGGGACGCGTACGCCGGGGAGCTGTTTTTT. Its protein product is CASSYARDAYAGELFF.

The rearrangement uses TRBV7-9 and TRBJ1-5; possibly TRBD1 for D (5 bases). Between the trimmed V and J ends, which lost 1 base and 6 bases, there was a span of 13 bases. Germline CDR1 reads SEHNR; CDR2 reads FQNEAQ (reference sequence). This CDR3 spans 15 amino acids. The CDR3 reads CASSLDRGVGQPQHF. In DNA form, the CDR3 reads TGTGCCAGCAGCTTAGATAGGGGCGTGGGTCAGCCCCAGCATTTT.

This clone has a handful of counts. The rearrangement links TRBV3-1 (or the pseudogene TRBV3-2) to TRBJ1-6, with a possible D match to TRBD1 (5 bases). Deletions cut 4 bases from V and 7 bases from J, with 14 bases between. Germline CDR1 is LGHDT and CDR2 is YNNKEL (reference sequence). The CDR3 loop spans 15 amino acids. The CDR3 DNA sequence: TGTGCCAGCAGCCCACTTTGGGGGATGAATTCACCCCTCCACTTT. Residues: CASSPLWGMNSPLHF.